The subject of this entry is one T cell receptor beta chain. The data were obtained in a study of cytomegalovirus exposure and HLA in healthy donors. PCR amplification relied on 60 Vbeta primers (plus 13 Jbeta primers). The assay was immunoSEQ multiplex PCR, and TCRdb's table has in-frame clones only and misses some. This listing includes approximately 110,000 clones. Sequencing was performed on PBMCs. The receptor was isolated from a man in his late teens or twenties in good health and CMV-seronegative.

The CDR3, as DNA: TGTGCCAGCAGCCCCGGGACTAGCGGGAGGCGGCAGTACTTC. This gives the protein CASSPGTSGRRQYF. The chain links TRBV27 to TRBJ2-7; 15 positions agree with TRBD2. The CDR3 covers 14 residues. V dropped 6 bases and J dropped 9; count of bases not matched to a gene: 6. Germline V gives CDR1 MNHEY, CDR2 SMNVEV (reference sequence).